This T cell receptor (beta chain) comes out of a study of blood T cells in healthy people across ages. The study's findings and limits: The study found more naive CD4+ cells and higher diversity in long-lived than aged donors. In older individuals, TCR beta diversity per million T cells was lower, falling roughly linearly with age.

In regard to this clonotype: Its specificity is unknown.

Using a J-beta primer mix together with a sample-barcoded 5' primer, a second PCR was run for roughly 6 to 12 cycles. TCRdb independently ran MiXCR on the 5' RACE reads; one entry per CDR3 protein. Here the sample spans roughly 1,700,000 distinct CDR3 sequences, roughly 28% being singletons. Extracted total RNA amounted to at least 5.5 micrograms for each sample. Trimming stripped 0 bases from V and 0 bases from J, with 7 bases between. The CDR3 sequence is 15 residues long. Germline V gene sequence: CDR1 SGDLS, CDR2 YYNGEE. The chain combines TRBV9 with TRBJ2-1; D is uncertain. Sequenced sample: blood. The TCR was taken from a woman in her twenties or thirties in good health. The CDR3 protein is CASSVGASSYNEQFF. In DNA form, the CDR3 reads TGTGCCAGCAGCGTAGGGGCGAGCTCCTACAATGAGCAGTTCTTC. The variable domain in full, completed from reference TRBV9 and TRBJ2-1, reads DSGVTQTPKHLITATGQRVTLRCSPRSGDLSVYWYQQSLDQGLQFLIQYYNGEERAKGNILERFSAQQFPDLHSELNLSSLELGDSALYFCASSVGASSYNEQFFGPGTRLTVL.